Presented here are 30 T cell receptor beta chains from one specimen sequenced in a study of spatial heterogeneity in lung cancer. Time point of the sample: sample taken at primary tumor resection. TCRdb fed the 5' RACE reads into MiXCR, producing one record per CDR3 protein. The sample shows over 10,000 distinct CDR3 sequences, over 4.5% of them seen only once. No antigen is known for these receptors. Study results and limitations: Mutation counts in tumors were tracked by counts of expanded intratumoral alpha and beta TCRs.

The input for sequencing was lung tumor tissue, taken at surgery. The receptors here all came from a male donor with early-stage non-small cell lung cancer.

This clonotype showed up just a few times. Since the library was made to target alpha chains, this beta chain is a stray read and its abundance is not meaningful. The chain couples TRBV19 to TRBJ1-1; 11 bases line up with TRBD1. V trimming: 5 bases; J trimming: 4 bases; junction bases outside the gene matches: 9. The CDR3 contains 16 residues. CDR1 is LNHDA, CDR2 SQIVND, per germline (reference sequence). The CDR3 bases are TGTGCCAGTAGTTTCAGGACAGGGGGCTTTTTCACTGAAGCTTTCTTT. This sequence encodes CASSFRTGGFFTEAFF.

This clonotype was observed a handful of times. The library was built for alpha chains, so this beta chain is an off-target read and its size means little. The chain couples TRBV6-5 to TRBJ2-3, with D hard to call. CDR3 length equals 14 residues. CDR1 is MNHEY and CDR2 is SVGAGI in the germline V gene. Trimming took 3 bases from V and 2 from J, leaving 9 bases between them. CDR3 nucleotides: TGTGCCAGCAGTTATCGGCAGACCACAGATACGCAGTATTTT. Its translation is CASSYRQTTDTQYF.

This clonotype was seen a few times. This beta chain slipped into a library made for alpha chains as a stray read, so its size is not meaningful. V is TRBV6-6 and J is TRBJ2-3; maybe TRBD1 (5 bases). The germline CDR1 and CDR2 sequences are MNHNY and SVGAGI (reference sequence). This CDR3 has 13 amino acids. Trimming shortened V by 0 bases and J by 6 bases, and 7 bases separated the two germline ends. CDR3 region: CASSYSPGDTQYF. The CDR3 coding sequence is TGTGCCAGCAGTTACTCTCCAGGGGATACGCAGTATTTT.

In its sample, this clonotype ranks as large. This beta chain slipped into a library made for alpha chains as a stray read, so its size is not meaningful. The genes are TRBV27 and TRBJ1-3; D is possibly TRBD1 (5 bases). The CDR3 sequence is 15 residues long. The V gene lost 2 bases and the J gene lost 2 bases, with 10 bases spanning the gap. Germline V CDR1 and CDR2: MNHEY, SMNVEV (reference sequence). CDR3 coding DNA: TGTGCCAGCAGTTTAGGGCCCAGGGCTGGAAACACCATATATTTT. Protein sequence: CASSLGPRAGNTIYF.

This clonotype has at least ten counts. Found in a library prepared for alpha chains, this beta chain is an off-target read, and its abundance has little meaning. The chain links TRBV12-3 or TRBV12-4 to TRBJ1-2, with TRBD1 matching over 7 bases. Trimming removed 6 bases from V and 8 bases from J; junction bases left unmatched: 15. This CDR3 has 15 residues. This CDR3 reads CASSIYSTGLKGYTF. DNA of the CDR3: TGTGCCAGCAGCATTTACTCGACAGGGTTGAAGGGCTACACCTTC.

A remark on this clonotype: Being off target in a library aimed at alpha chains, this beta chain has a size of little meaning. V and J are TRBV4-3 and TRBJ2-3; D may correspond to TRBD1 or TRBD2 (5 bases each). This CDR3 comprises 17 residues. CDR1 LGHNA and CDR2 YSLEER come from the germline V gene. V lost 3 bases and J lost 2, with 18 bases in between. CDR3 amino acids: CASSHDYLRQNTDTQYF. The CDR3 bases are TGCGCCAGCAGCCACGACTACTTGAGACAGAACACAGATACGCAGTATTTT.

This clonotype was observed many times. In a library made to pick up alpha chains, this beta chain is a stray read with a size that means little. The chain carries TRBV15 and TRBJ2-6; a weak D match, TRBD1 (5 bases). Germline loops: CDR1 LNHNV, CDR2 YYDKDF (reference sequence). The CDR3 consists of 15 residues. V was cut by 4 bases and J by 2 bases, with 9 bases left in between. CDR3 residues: CATSTRTTGANVLTF. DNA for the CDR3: TGTGCCACCAGCACGCGGACAACTGGGGCCAACGTCCTGACTTTC.

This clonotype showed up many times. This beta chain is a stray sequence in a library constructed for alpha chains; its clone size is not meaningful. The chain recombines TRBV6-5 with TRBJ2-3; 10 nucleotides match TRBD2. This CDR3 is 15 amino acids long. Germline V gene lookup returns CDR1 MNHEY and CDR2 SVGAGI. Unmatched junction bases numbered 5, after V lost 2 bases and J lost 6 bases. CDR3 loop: CASSYTGLAEDTQYF. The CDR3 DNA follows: TGTGCCAGCAGTTACACAGGACTAGCGGAGGATACGCAGTATTTT.

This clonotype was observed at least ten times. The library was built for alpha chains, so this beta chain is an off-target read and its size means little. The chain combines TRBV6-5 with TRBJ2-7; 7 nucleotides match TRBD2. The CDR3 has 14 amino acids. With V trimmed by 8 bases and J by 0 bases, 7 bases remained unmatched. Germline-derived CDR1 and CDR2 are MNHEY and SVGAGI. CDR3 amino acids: CASQVGGNSYEQYF. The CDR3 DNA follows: TGTGCCAGCCAGGTGGGGGGGAACTCCTACGAGCAGTACTTC.

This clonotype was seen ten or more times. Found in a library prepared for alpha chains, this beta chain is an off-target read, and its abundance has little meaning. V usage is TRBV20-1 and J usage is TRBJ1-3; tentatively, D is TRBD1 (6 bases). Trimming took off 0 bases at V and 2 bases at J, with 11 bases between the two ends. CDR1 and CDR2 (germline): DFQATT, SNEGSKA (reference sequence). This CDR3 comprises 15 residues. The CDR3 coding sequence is TGCAGTGCTAGAGATCCTAGGACAGCTGGAAACACCATATATTTT. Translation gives CSARDPRTAGNTIYF.

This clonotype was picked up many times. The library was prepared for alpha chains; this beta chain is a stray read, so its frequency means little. CDR3 amino acids: CASSERGRGGYTF. CDR3 DNA: TGCGCCAGCAGTGAGCGGGGCAGGGGTGGCTACACCTTC. J is TRBJ1-2 and V is TRBV10-2; maybe TRBD1 (6 bases). In germline, CDR1 is WSHSY, CDR2 SAAADI. The CDR3 runs 13 residues. V lost 2 bases and J 7 bases, leaving 11 bases between the germline ends.

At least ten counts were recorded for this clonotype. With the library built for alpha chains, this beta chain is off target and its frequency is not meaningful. The CDR3, as DNA: TGCGCCAGCAGCTTACTAGCGACGTCCTCCTACGAGCAGTACTTC. As protein: CASSLLATSSYEQYF. This chain uses TRBV5-1 with TRBJ2-7; 7 bases agree with TRBD2. Looked up from germline, CDR1 is SGHRS and CDR2 is YFSETQ. This CDR3 has 15 residues. After removal of 2 bases from V and 0 bases from J, the junction contained 5 bases not matched to a gene.

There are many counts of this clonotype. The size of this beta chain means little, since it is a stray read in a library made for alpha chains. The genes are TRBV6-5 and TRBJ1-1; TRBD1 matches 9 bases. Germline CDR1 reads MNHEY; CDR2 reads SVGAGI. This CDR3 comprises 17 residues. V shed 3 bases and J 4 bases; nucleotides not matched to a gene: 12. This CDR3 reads CASSYHIGTGLSTEAFF. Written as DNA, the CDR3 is TGTGCCAGCAGTTATCACATCGGGACAGGGCTTAGCACTGAAGCTTTCTTT.

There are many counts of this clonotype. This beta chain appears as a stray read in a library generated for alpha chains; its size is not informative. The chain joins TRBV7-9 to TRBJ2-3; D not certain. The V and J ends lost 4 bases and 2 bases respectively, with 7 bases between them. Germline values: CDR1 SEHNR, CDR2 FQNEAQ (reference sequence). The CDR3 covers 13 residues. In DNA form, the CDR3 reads TGTGCCAGCAGCTACCGGAACACAGATACGCAGTATTTT. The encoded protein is CASSYRNTDTQYF.

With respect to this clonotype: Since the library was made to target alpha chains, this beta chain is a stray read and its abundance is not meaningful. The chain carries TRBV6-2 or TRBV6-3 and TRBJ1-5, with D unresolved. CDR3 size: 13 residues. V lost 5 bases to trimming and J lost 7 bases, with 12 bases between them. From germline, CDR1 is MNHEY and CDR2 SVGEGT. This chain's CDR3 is CASSHPSWQPQHF. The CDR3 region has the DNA TGTGCCAGCAGTCACCCGAGTTGGCAGCCCCAGCATTTT.

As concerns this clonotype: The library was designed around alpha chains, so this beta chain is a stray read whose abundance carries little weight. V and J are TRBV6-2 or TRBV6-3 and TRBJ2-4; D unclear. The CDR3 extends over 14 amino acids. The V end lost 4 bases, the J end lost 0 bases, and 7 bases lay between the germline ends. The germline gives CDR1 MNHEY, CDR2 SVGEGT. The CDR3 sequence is CASSWTVAKNIQYF. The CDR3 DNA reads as TGTGCCAGCAGTTGGACGGTAGCCAAAAACATTCAGTACTTC.

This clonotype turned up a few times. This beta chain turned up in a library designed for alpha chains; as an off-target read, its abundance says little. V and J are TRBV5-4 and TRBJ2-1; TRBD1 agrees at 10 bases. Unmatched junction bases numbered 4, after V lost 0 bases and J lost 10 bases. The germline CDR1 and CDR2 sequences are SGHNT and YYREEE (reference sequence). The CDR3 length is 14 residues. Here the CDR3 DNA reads TGTGCCAGCAGCTTGGAGGGACAGGGGCGGGAGCAGTTCTTC. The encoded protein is CASSLEGQGREQFF.

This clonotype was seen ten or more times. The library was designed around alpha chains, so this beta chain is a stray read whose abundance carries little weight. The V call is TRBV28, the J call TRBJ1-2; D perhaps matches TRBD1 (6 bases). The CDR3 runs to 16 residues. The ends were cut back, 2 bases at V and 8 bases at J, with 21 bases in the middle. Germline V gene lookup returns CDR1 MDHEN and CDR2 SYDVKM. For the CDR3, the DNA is TGTGCCAGCAGTTTACAATTCGGGGCAGGGGTGTACGGCTACACCTTC. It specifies CASSLQFGAGVYGYTF.

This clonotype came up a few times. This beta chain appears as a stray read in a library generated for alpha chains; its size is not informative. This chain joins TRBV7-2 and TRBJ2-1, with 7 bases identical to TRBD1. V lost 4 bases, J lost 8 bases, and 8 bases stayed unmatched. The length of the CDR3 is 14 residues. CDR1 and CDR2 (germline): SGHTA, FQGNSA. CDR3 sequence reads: CASSSTDRVYEQFF. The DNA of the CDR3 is TGTGCCAGCAGCTCCACAGACAGGGTCTATGAGCAGTTCTTC.

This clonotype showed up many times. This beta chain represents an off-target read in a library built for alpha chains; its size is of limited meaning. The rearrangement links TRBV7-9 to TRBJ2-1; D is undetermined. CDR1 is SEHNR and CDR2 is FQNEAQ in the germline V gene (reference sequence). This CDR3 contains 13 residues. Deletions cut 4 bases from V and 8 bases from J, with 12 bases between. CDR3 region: CASSSPQGYEQFF. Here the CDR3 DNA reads TGTGCCAGCAGCTCCCCCCAAGGGTATGAGCAGTTCTTC. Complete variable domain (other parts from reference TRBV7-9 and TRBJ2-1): DTGVSQNPRHKITKRGQNVTFRCDPISEHNRLYWYRQTLGQGPEFLTYFQNEAQLEKSRLLSDRFSAERPKGSFSTLEIQRTEQGDSAMYLCASSSPQGYEQFFGPGTRLTVL.

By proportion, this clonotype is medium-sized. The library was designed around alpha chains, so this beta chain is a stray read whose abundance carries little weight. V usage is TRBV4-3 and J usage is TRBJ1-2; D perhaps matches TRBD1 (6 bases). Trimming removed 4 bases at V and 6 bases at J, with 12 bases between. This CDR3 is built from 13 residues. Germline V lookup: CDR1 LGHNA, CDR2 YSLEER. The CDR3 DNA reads TGCGCCAGCAGCCTGCGGGGGGCGGATGGCTACACCTTC. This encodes CASSLRGADGYTF.

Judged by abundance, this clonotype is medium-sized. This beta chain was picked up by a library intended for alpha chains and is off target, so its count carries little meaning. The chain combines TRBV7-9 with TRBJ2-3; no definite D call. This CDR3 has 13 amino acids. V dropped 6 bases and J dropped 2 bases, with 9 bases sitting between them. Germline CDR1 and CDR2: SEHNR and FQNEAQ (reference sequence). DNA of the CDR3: TGTGCCAGCAGACTCAAGACCACAGATACGCAGTATTTT. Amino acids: CASRLKTTDTQYF.

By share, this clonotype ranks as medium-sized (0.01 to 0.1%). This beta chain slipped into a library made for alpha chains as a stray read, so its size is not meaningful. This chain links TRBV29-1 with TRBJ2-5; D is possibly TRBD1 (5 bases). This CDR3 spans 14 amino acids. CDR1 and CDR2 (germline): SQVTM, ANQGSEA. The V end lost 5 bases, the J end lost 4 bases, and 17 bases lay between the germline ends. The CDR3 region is CSVQVVVDRETQYF. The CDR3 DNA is TGCAGCGTTCAAGTGGTAGTTGACAGAGAGACCCAGTACTTC.

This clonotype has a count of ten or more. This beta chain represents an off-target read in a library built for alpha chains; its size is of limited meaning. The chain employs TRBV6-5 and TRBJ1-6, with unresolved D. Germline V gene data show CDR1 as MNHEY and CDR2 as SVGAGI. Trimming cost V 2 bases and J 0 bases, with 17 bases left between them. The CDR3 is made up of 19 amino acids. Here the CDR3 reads CASSYRSTQSSSYNSPLHF. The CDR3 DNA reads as TGTGCCAGCAGTTACCGGTCGACACAGTCGAGCTCCTATAATTCACCCCTCCACTTT.

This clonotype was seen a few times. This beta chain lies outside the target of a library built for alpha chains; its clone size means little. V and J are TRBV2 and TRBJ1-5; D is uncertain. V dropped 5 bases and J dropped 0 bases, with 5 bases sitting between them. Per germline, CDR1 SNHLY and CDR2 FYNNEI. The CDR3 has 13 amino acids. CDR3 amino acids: CASSLYSNQPQHF. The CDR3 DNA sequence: TGTGCCAGCAGTTTATATAGCAATCAGCCCCAGCATTTT.

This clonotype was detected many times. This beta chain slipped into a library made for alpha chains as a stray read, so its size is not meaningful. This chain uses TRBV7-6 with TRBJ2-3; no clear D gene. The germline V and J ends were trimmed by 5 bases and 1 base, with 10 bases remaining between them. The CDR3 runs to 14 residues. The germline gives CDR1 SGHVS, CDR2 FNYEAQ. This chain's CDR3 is CASSAYEGTDTQYF. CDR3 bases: TGTGCCAGCAGCGCCTACGAGGGCACAGATACGCAGTATTTT. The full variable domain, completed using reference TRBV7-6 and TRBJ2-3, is GAGVSQSPRYKVTKRGQDVALRCDPISGHVSLYWYRQALGQGPEFLTYFNYEAQQDKSGLPNDRFSAERPEGSISTLTIQRTEQRDSAMYRCASSAYEGTDTQYFGPGTRLTVL.

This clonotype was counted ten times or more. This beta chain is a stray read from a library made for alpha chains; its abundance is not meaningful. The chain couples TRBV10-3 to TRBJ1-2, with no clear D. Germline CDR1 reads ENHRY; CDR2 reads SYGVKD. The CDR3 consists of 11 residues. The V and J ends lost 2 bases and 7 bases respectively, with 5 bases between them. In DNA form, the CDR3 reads TGTGCCATCAGTGAGGGCAGTGGCTACACCTTC. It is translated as CAISEGSGYTF.

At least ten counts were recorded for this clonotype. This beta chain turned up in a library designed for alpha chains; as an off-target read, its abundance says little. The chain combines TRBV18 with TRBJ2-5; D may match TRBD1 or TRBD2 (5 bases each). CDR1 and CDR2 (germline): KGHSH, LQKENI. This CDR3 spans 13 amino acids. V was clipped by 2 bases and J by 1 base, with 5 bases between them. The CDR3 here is CASSPGGQETQYF. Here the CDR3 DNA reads TGTGCCAGCTCACCAGGGGGCCAAGAGACCCAGTACTTC.

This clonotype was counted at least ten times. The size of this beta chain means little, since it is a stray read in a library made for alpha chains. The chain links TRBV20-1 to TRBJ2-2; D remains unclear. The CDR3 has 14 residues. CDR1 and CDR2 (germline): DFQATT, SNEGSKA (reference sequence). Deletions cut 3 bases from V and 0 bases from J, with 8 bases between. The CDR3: CSARFPSNTGELFF. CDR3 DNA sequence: TGCAGTGCTAGGTTTCCATCGAACACCGGGGAGCTGTTTTTT.

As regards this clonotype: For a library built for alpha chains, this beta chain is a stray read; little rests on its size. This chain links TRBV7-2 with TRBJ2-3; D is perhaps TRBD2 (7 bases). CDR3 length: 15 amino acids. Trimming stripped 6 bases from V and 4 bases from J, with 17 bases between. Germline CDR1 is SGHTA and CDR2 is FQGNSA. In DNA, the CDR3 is TGTGCCAGCAGTTGGAGGGGGGGCCTTTCAGATACGCAGTATTTT. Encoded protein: CASSWRGGLSDTQYF.